This TCR beta chain appears in the sequencing data of a study of OX40 agonist ivuxolimab in advanced cancers. As for the study more broadly: Ivuxolimab, which targeted the costimulatory receptor OX40 (CD134), was an agonistic, fully human IgG2 monoclonal antibody. Intravenous ivuxolimab was administered to patients every 2 weeks at six dose levels: 0.01, 0.1, 0.3, 1.5, 3 and 10 mg/kg. Among the approximately 54 dose-escalation patients, some 20 had hepatocellular carcinoma, roughly 15 melanoma, 9 renal cell carcinoma and 9 head and neck cancer. A male proportion of roughly 85% and a mean age of around 60 years, ranging from roughly 20 to 80, were recorded for the dose-escalation cohort. Patients were allowed to have had prior anti-PD-1, anti-PD-L1 or anti-CTLA-4 therapy, and roughly 40% of the dose-escalation patients had previously received checkpoint inhibitors. Partial responses were achieved by three dose-escalation patients, of whom one had hepatocellular carcinoma and two had cutaneous melanoma. The purpose of peripheral TCRbeta sequencing was to test whether ivuxolimab changed TCR sequence diversity and led to clonal T-cell expansion. The paper covers the monotherapy dose-escalation part of the phase I ivuxolimab trial, which included N of about 56 patients. Here is what the overall study found, with its caveats: Which antigens the clonally expanded peripheral T cells were specific for was not determined. Partial responders in the 0.1-3.0 mg/kg groups had among the lowest normalized peripheral clonal expansion, especially among CD8+ T cells. At doses from 0.1 to 3.0 mg/kg, clonal expansion was seen in both CD4+ and CD8+ blood T cells between baseline and week 6. Low levels of normalized T-cell clonal expansion were also shown by some nonresponding patients. On average, CD8+ T cells showed more expanded clones than CD4+ T cells after ivuxolimab.

Comments on this clone: Which antigen it targets is not known. No qualities accompany the bases; no much larger clone lies one base away.

For sequencing of the TCRbeta CDR3 region, genomic DNA was extracted from the sorted cells. The immunoSEQ Assay was used to sequence the TCRbeta CDR3 regions. TCRdb obtained this table from immuneACCESS and retained in-frame rearrangements with V and J assigned. These tables miss some clones; where compared with another copy, unresolved V genes account for less than half of the shortfall, and the remainder is unexplained. The sample profile shows tens of thousands of clones; roughly 84% of them were found once. Clones ranked in the top ten supply about 4.5% of the sample. V drops 0 bases and J drops 0 bases, leaving 14 bases in between. From cysteine to phenylalanine, the CDR3 is 17 amino acids long. Here the CDR3 DNA is all that survives: 51 bases in frame from base 1. The germline V gene supplies CDR1 SGHDT and CDR2 YYEEEE. The trial excluded patients who had a history of autoimmune disease or were on systemic immunosuppression. Peripheral blood for TCR sequencing was collected from all dose cohorts at baseline, on cycle 4 day 1, and on cycle 7 day 1. Samples were obtained from an open-label, multicenter, first-in-human phase I dose-escalation trial of ivuxolimab. Adults with locally advanced or metastatic melanoma, renal cell carcinoma, hepatocellular carcinoma or head and neck squamous cell carcinoma were enrolled in the trial. CD4+ and CD8+ T cells were sorted separately from peripheral blood before TCR sequencing.

This receptor was obtained from an adult with an advanced solid tumor such as melanoma, head and neck, liver or kidney cancer. The material sequenced was CD4+ or CD8+ T cells sorted from blood, taken in a trial of the OX40 agonist ivuxolimab. The chain links TRBV5-6 with TRBJ2-3, and possibly TRBD1, on 6 matching bases. The nucleotide sequence is TGTGCCAGCAGCTTGGTAGCCAGACAGGCTAGCACAGATACGCAGTATTTT. The translation is CASSLVARQASTDTQYF.